This TCR beta chain was observed in a study of T cell repertoires in cytomegalovirus infection (dated by TCRdb to about 2019). With respect to the entire study: The HLA type of each donor mattered for the analysis, because public TCR beta signatures pointed to carriage of CMV infection along with the matching HLA type.

CDR1 and CDR2, per the germline V gene, are MGHRA and YSYEKL. Trimming takes 5 bases from V and 6 bases from J, and the germline ends sit 13 bases apart. Spanning cysteine to phenylalanine, the CDR3 consists of 13 amino acids. Left in the record is the CDR3 DNA by itself, 39 bases read in frame from the first base. Study-wide conclusions, independent of this receptor: In the ex vivo response, HLA-C-restricted CMV-specific TCR beta clonotypes were dominant, and in two of eight donors the single most frequent clonotype came from this HLA-C-restricted group. In both this cohort and an independent roughly 350-donor cohort, the cumulative frequency of public TCR beta family members distinguished carriers of CMV infection plus the relevant HLA type.

The listed sequencing device is Illumina HiSeq 1500. The public reads were run again by TCRdb, first through fastp at Q25 and then through MiXCR, and only productive beta chains were kept. Merged by CDR3 protein, the rows form single entries marked with the most common genes and DNA. Recorded for this sample are approximately 170,000 distinct CDR3 sequences; 15% to 20% of them occurred a single time. About 17% of the sample is taken by the ten largest. This clonotype was recorded a few times. The clone's antigen remains unknown. Per-base quality was not reported, and no clone a single base away is much larger than it.

The chain is assembled from TRBV4-1 and TRBJ2-5; TRBD2 is a possible D gene, resting on 6 matching bases. Sequenced input: CD8+ T cells from PBMCs. The clonotype originates from a human donor in good health (CMV status not recorded). Some clones in this sample may be carry-over from other donors' samples. The CDR3 has the sequence CASSDQGGQTQYF. The DNA is TGCGCCAGCAGCGACCAGGGAGGACAGACCCAGTACTTC.